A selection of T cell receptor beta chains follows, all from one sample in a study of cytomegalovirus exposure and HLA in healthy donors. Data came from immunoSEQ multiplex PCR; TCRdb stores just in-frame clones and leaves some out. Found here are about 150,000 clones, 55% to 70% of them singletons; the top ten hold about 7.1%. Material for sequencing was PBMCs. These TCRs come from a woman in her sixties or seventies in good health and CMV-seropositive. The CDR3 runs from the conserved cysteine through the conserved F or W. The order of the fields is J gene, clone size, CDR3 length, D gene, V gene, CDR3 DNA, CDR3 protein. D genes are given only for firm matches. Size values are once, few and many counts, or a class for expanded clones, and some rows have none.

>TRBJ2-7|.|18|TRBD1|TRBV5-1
TGCGCCAGCAGCCGTAAAATAATGGGGACAGAGAATTCCTACGAGCAGTACTTC
CASSRKIMGTENSYEQYF
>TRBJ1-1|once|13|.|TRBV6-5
TGTGCCAGCAGAAATTTAATGAACACTGAAGCTTTCTTT
CASRNLMNTEAFF
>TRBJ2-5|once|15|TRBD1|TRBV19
TGTGCCAGTAGTATCCGCACAGGGGCCCAAGAGACCCAGTACTTC
CASSIRTGAQETQYF
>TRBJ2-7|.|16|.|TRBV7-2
TGTGCCAGCAGCCAGGGGAGAGGGCCGGGTTTTTACGAGCAGTACTTC
CASSQGRGPGFYEQYF
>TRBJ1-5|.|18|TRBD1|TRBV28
TGTGCCAGCACCTATCCCGGGACAGGGCTTTATAGCAATCAGCCCCAGCATTTT
CASTYPGTGLYSNQPQHF
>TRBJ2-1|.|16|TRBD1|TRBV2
TGTGCCAGCAGTGAAGCAAGCAGGGGGCCCTACAATGAGCAGTTCTTC
CASSEASRGPYNEQFF
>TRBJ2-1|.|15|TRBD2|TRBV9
TGTGCCAGCAGCGAAAATCTAGCGGGAGGGAATGAGCAGTTCTTC
CASSENLAGGNEQFF
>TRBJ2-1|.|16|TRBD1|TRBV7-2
TGTGCCAGCAGCTTAAGCCGGGGACAGGGGAACAATGAGCAGTTCTTC
CASSLSRGQGNNEQFF
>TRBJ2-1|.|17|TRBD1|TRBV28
TGTGCCAGCAGCTCCCTTATCCTACCGGGACAGGGAAATGAGCAGTTCTTC
CASSSLILPGQGNEQFF
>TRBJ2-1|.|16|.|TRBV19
TGTGCCAGTAGTATTAATGGGCCGGGGGCCTACAATGAGCAGTTCTTC
CASSINGPGAYNEQFF
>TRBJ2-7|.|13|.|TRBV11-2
TGTGCCAGCAGCTTAGATGGGTGGGGGGAGGCTTCCTTC
CASSLDGWGEASF
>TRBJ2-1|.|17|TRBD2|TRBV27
TGTGCCAGCGGAAAACTAGCGGGGGGTTTTGGAAACAATGAGCAGTTCTTC
CASGKLAGGFGNNEQFF
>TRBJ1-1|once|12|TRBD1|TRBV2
TGTGCCAGCGGGAGGACAGGGGCTGAAGCTTTCTTT
CASGRTGAEAFF